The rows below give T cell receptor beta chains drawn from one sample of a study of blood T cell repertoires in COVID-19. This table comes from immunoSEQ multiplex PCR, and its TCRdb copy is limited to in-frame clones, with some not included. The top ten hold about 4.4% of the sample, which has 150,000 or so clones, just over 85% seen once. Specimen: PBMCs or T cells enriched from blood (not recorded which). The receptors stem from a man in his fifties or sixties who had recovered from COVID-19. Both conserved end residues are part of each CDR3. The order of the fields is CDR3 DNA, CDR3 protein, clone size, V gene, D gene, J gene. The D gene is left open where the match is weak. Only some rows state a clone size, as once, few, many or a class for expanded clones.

CDR3nt: TGCGCCAGCAGCGACCTCAGCGGGAGCTCCTACAATGAGCAGTTCTTC
CDR3aa: CASSDLSGSSYNEQFF
abundance: -
v_gene: TRBV5-1
d_gene: TRBD2
j_gene: TRBJ2-1

CDR3nt: TGTGCCAGCTCACGGACGACGGACAGCTCCTACAATGAGCAGTTCTTC
CDR3aa: CASSRTTDSSYNEQFF
abundance: once
v_gene: TRBV18
d_gene: -
j_gene: TRBJ2-1

CDR3nt: TGTGCCAGCAGTGAAGGGGGCAACGCTGGAAACACCATATATTTT
CDR3aa: CASSEGGNAGNTIYF
abundance: -
v_gene: TRBV6-1
d_gene: -
j_gene: TRBJ1-3

CDR3nt: TGTGCCACCAGCAGAGCCGGGACAGTCCAAGAGACCCAGTACTTC
CDR3aa: CATSRAGTVQETQYF
abundance: -
v_gene: TRBV15
d_gene: TRBD1
j_gene: TRBJ2-5

CDR3nt: TGTGCCAGCACCGACAGGGCATCAACTAATGAAAAACTGTTTTTT
CDR3aa: CASTDRASTNEKLFF
abundance: -
v_gene: TRBV28
d_gene: TRBD1
j_gene: TRBJ1-4

CDR3nt: TGTGCCTGGAGGGAGGCTAGCACTAGTGGTGAGCAGTTCTTC
CDR3aa: CAWREASTSGEQFF
abundance: -
v_gene: TRBV30
d_gene: -
j_gene: TRBJ2-1

CDR3nt: TGTGCCAGCTCACCGCAGGGTCTTGGTCAGCCCCAGCATTTT
CDR3aa: CASSPQGLGQPQHF
abundance: -
v_gene: TRBV18
d_gene: -
j_gene: TRBJ1-5

CDR3nt: TGTGCCAGCAGCACATCCGGGACAGTCTACGAGCAGTACTTC
CDR3aa: CASSTSGTVYEQYF
abundance: -
v_gene: TRBV5-4
d_gene: TRBD1
j_gene: TRBJ2-7

CDR3nt: TGTGCCAGCAGTGAGCAGGGGAGGGTCTATGGCTACACCTTC
CDR3aa: CASSEQGRVYGYTF
abundance: -
v_gene: TRBV2
d_gene: -
j_gene: TRBJ1-2

CDR3nt: TGTGCCACCCGTTACAGGGGGCGCGGCACTGAAGCTTTCTTT
CDR3aa: CATRYRGRGTEAFF
abundance: -
v_gene: TRBV6-5
d_gene: TRBD1
j_gene: TRBJ1-1

CDR3nt: TGTGCCAGCTCCCTGTCGGGGAGGGAAAATGAAAAACTGTTTTTT
CDR3aa: CASSLSGRENEKLFF
abundance: -
v_gene: TRBV18
d_gene: -
j_gene: TRBJ1-4

CDR3nt: TGCGCCAGCAGCGAAGGATCAGGGGGCGAGCAGTACTTC
CDR3aa: CASSEGSGGEQYF
abundance: -
v_gene: TRBV5-1
d_gene: TRBD1
j_gene: TRBJ2-7

CDR3nt: TGTGCCAGCAGCCAACAGTTGTATGGCTACACCTTC
CDR3aa: CASSQQLYGYTF
abundance: -
v_gene: TRBV14
d_gene: -
j_gene: TRBJ1-2

CDR3nt: TGTGCCAGCAGTTACGCCTCGGGGGTCTACACCGGGGAGCTGTTTTTT
CDR3aa: CASSYASGVYTGELFF
abundance: -
v_gene: TRBV6-5
d_gene: -
j_gene: TRBJ2-2

CDR3nt: TGCGCCAGCAGCTTCTCCTTTAATTCGGGCACCGGGGAGCTGTTTTTT
CDR3aa: CASSFSFNSGTGELFF
abundance: -
v_gene: TRBV5-1
d_gene: -
j_gene: TRBJ2-2

CDR3nt: TGTGCCAGCAGCTACGGGATTAACTATGGCTACACCTTC
CDR3aa: CASSYGINYGYTF
abundance: -
v_gene: TRBV7-2
d_gene: -
j_gene: TRBJ1-2

CDR3nt: TGTGCCAGCACCTCCCGACAGGGCGGCTACACCTTC
CDR3aa: CASTSRQGGYTF
abundance: -
v_gene: TRBV12-3/TRBV12-4
d_gene: TRBD1
j_gene: TRBJ1-2

CDR3nt: TGTGCCAGCAGCTTGGTGCGGCAGAACTATGGCTACACCTTC
CDR3aa: CASSLVRQNYGYTF
abundance: -
v_gene: TRBV5-6
d_gene: -
j_gene: TRBJ1-2

CDR3nt: TGTGCCAGCAGCATAGCGGCCCCCTACGAGCAGTACTTC
CDR3aa: CASSIAAPYEQYF
abundance: -
v_gene: TRBV7-9
d_gene: -
j_gene: TRBJ2-7

CDR3nt: TGTGCCAGCAGCCGACAGGGTGGTATTTCAGATACGCAGTATTTT
CDR3aa: CASSRQGGISDTQYF
abundance: -
v_gene: TRBV7-9
d_gene: TRBD1
j_gene: TRBJ2-3

CDR3nt: TGCGCCAGCAGCTTAGGGACAGTCTCTGGAAACACCATATATTTT
CDR3aa: CASSLGTVSGNTIYF
abundance: -
v_gene: TRBV5-1
d_gene: TRBD1
j_gene: TRBJ1-3

CDR3nt: TGTGCCAGCAGCTTAGAGTTACTAGCGGGTATATCAAGCTCCTACAATGAGCAGTTCTTC
CDR3aa: CASSLELLAGISSSYNEQFF
abundance: -
v_gene: TRBV13
d_gene: TRBD2
j_gene: TRBJ2-1

CDR3nt: TGTGCCACCAGTGATGCCCAGGGACAGGGGAACTATGGCTACACCTTC
CDR3aa: CATSDAQGQGNYGYTF
abundance: once
v_gene: TRBV24-1
d_gene: TRBD1
j_gene: TRBJ1-2

CDR3nt: TGTGCCAGCAGCCAGGGTCCTAGCGGGACGATTGAGCAGTTCTTC
CDR3aa: CASSQGPSGTIEQFF
abundance: -
v_gene: TRBV3-1/TRBV3-2
d_gene: TRBD2
j_gene: TRBJ2-1

CDR3nt: TGTGCCAGCAGCTGGTACTCAGGGGGCTCTGGAAACACCATATATTTT
CDR3aa: CASSWYSGGSGNTIYF
abundance: -
v_gene: TRBV5-5
d_gene: TRBD1
j_gene: TRBJ1-3

CDR3nt: TGTGCCAGCGCGGAGCGGGAGGGCCGAAACGAGCAGTACTTC
CDR3aa: CASAEREGRNEQYF
abundance: -
v_gene: TRBV27
d_gene: TRBD2
j_gene: TRBJ2-7

CDR3nt: TGTGCCGCGGGGGCTAAAGGGTACAATGAGCAGTTCTTC
CDR3aa: CAAGAKGYNEQFF
abundance: -
v_gene: TRBV24-1
d_gene: -
j_gene: TRBJ2-1

CDR3nt: TGTGCCAGCAGCTTCCGACAGGGTTCGTTCCTAGCTGAAGCTTTCTTT
CDR3aa: CASSFRQGSFLAEAFF
abundance: -
v_gene: TRBV7-2
d_gene: TRBD1
j_gene: TRBJ1-1

CDR3nt: TGTGCCAGCAGTTTCCTAGCGGGAGGGCCGAAAGAGACCCAGTACTTC
CDR3aa: CASSFLAGGPKETQYF
abundance: -
v_gene: TRBV27
d_gene: TRBD2
j_gene: TRBJ2-5

CDR3nt: TGTGCCAGCTCTTTGGGGGGTACCTACGAGCAGTACTTC
CDR3aa: CASSLGGTYEQYF
abundance: -
v_gene: TRBV18
d_gene: -
j_gene: TRBJ2-7